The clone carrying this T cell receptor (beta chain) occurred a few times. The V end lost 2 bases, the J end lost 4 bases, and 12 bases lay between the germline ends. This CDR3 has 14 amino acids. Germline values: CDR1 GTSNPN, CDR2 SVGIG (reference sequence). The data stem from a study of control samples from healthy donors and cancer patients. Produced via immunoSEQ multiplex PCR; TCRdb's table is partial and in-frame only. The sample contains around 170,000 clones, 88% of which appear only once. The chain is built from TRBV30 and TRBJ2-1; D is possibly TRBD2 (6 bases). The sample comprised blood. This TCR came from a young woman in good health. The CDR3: CAWSPGGAYNEQFF. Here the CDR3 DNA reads TGTGCCTGGAGTCCCGGCGGGGCGTACAATGAGCAGTTCTTC.